This entry lists 5 T cell receptor beta chains sequenced from one sample in a study of blood T cell repertoires in COVID-19. Assay used: immunoSEQ multiplex PCR; TCRdb lists only in-frame clones, some missing. The sample has approximately 260,000 clones, roughly nine tenths seen once; the top ten hold about 6%. The sample comprised PBMCs or T cells enriched from blood (not recorded which). All receptors come from a woman aged 25 to 39 with acute COVID-19.

In its sample, this clone was seen once. The chain recombines TRBV28 with TRBJ2-7; 7 bases are shared with TRBD1. Germline V gives CDR1 MDHEN, CDR2 SYDVKM. Unmatched junction bases numbered 5, after V lost 6 bases and J lost 3 bases. This CDR3 comprises 13 residues. Here the CDR3 DNA reads TGTGCCAGCAGGGGGACAGCCCTCTACGAGCAGTACTTC. This gives the protein CASRGTALYEQYF.

A few counts support this clone. The conserved phenylalanine or tryptophan normally closing the CDR3 is absent here, so this likely arose from a read error. The limits of the CDR3 on the DNA are not certain, so only TCRdb's listed CDR3 is given. J is TRBJ2-7 and V is TRBV13; the D segment call TRBD2 is taken from the table without a DNA check. The CDR3 contains 13 residues when both ends are counted. Germline CDR1 and CDR2: PRHDT and FYEKMQ (reference sequence). CDR3 amino acids: CASSLGLAGSCFI.

CDR3 region: CSAGTENQPQHF. CDR3 sequence (DNA): TGCAGCGCCGGGACAGAAAATCAGCCCCAGCATTTT. The J gene is TRBJ1-5, the V gene TRBV29-1; the match to TRBD1 covers 7 bases. The V gene end was trimmed by 7 bases and the J gene end by 4 bases; junction bases not matched to a gene: 4. From germline, CDR1 is SQVTM and CDR2 ANQGSEA. This CDR3 region has 12 residues.

In DNA, the CDR3 is TGTGCCAGCAGTTACTCTCAGGGAGGAGAGACCCAGTACTTC. As protein: CASSYSQGGETQYF. The chain employs TRBV6-5 and TRBJ2-5; D perhaps matches TRBD2 (6 bases). V was pared by 0 bases and J by 4 bases, with 9 bases between. Germline-derived CDR1 and CDR2 are MNHEY and SVGAGI. This CDR3 is built from 14 residues.

This chain connects TRBV6-5 to TRBJ1-1; tentatively, D is TRBD1 (5 bases). Germline-derived CDR1 and CDR2 are MNHEY and SVGAGI. V shed 0 bases and J shed 11 bases, with 19 bases lying between them. The CDR3 is made up of 15 amino acids. CDR3 region: CASSYSKGTLPRAFF. CDR3 bases: TGTGCCAGCAGTTACTCAAAAGGGACTCTCCCTAGGGCTTTCTTT.